These 22 T cell receptor beta chains originate from one sample sequenced in a study of technical replicates of blood from several donors. Profiled with immunoSEQ multiplex PCR; TCRdb holds only in-frame clones, not every one. The sample contains 65,000 to 80,000 clones, about 90% of which appear only once. Sample: T cells isolated from PBMCs. The receptors stem from a human donor in good health.

The V call is TRBV2, the J call TRBJ2-1; TRBD1 aligns across 9 bases. V shed 6 bases and J 10 bases; nucleotides not matched to a gene: 10. Germline assignment: CDR1 SNHLY and CDR2 FYNNEI. This CDR3 comprises 14 residues. CDR3 residues: CASSQDRGQVEQFF. For the CDR3, the DNA is TGTGCCAGCAGCCAGGACAGGGGTCAAGTAGAGCAGTTCTTC.

V is TRBV28 and J is TRBJ2-1; D might be TRBD1 (6 bases). Per the germline V gene, CDR1 is MDHEN and CDR2 is SYDVKM. The CDR3 covers 14 residues. Trimming shortened V by 3 bases and J by 10 bases, and 16 bases separated the two germline ends. CDR3 in DNA: TGTGCCAGCAGTTTCGGCAGGGGCGTAGGCGAGCAGTTCTTC. Its translation: CASSFGRGVGEQFF.

V gene TRBV27 combines with J gene TRBJ1-2; perhaps TRBD1 as D (5 bases). CDR1 and CDR2 (germline): MNHEY, SMNVEV (reference sequence). V gave up 4 bases and J gave up 3 bases, with 9 bases separating them. The CDR3 is 13 residues long. The CDR3 reads CASSYKGHYGYTF. The CDR3 DNA reads as TGTGCCAGCAGTTATAAGGGGCACTATGGCTACACCTTC.

This clone occurred a few times. The rearrangement links TRBV2 to TRBJ1-5, with TRBD1 identical over 8 bases. Germline CDR1 reads SNHLY; CDR2 reads FYNNEI. CDR3 length: 13 amino acids. The trim removed 6 bases at V and 4 bases at J, leaving 2 bases unmatched. Here the CDR3 reads CASRWTGNQPQHF. The DNA of the CDR3 is TGTGCCAGCAGGTGGACAGGGAATCAGCCCCAGCATTTT.

The J gene is TRBJ1-3, the V gene TRBV28; 8 nucleotides match TRBD1. The CDR3 has 15 amino acids. J was trimmed by 4 bases and V by 2 bases; bases with no gene match: 4. Germline-derived CDR1 and CDR2 are MDHEN and SYDVKM. The CDR3 DNA reads TGTGCCAGCAGTTTACAGGGGGCCAGAGGAAACACCATATATTTT. This gives the protein CASSLQGARGNTIYF.

The chain uses TRBV5-8 and TRBJ2-3; 11 positions agree with TRBD2. Germline values: CDR1 SGHTS, CDR2 YDEGEE. After removal of 4 bases from V and 5 bases from J, the junction contained 12 bases not matched to a gene. The CDR3 is made up of 17 amino acids. CDR3 DNA: TGTGCCAGCAGCCTTGATTTAGCGGGAGGGCGAGTAGATACGCAGTATTTT. Its translation: CASSLDLAGGRVDTQYF.

The J gene is TRBJ2-1, the V gene TRBV7-3, with TRBD2 matching over 12 bases. The CDR3 has 16 residues. CDR1 is SGHTA, CDR2 FQGTGA, per germline. V shed 2 bases, J shed 6 bases, and the junction held 5 bases outside the gene matches. CDR3 protein: CASSLESGLAGNEQFF. CDR3 DNA sequence: TGTGCCAGCAGCTTAGAATCGGGACTAGCGGGCAATGAGCAGTTCTTC.

The chain is built from TRBV4-1 and TRBJ2-7; D possibly corresponds to TRBD1 (5 bases). Germline assignment: CDR1 MGHRA and CDR2 YSYEKL. The CDR3 loop spans 13 amino acids. Trimming removed 2 bases at V and 4 bases at J, with 9 bases between. Here the CDR3 reads CASSQSSGYEQYF. DNA for the CDR3: TGCGCCAGCAGCCAAAGTTCAGGGTACGAGCAGTACTTC.

This chain joins TRBV30 and TRBJ2-3; 7 bases fit TRBD2. Germline CDR1 GTSNPN, CDR2 SVGIG (reference sequence). The V segment lost 0 bases and the J segment 8 bases; nucleotides outside the gene matches: 20. CDR3 length equals 18 residues. The CDR3 DNA follows: TGTGCCTGGAGTGTAGGAGGGAGGGGTCTAGCGGAGGTAGTTACGCAGTATTTT. It yields the protein CAWSVGGRGLAEVVTQYF.

The CDR3 protein is CASSLEQIYEQYF. The CDR3 bases are TGTGCCAGCAGCTTGGAGCAGATCTACGAGCAGTACTTC. This chain joins TRBV7-2 and TRBJ2-7; D is ambiguous. Germline loops: CDR1 SGHTA, CDR2 FQGNSA. Trimming removed 3 bases at V and 3 bases at J, with 9 bases between. The length of the CDR3 is 13 residues.

The genes are TRBV30 and TRBJ1-2, with a possible D match to TRBD1 (6 bases). CDR1 GTSNPN and CDR2 SVGIG come from the germline V gene (reference sequence). V was pared by 2 bases and J by 4 bases, with 11 bases between. The length of the CDR3 is 13 residues. CDR3 nucleotide sequence: TGTGCCTGGAGTATGGACAGTTCCTATGGCTACACCTTC. Its translation: CAWSMDSSYGYTF.

The chain joins TRBV13 to TRBJ2-3; 9 nucleotides align to TRBD2. Germline trimming cut 8 bases from V and 1 base from J; bases unmatched to any gene: 13. Germline CDR1 PRHDT, CDR2 FYEKMQ (reference sequence). This CDR3 is 17 amino acids long. The CDR3 DNA reads TGTGCCAGCTCCCAGATAGCGGGAGAGGGGGGCACAGATACGCAGTATTTT. This encodes CASSQIAGEGGTDTQYF. Filled out from reference TRBV13 and TRBJ2-3, the complete variable domain reads AAGVIQSPRHLIKEKRETATLKCYPIPRHDTVYWYQQGPGQDPQFLISFYEKMQSDKGSIPDRFSAQQFSDYHSELNMSSLELGDSALYFCASSQIAGEGGTDTQYFGPGTRLTVL.

The J gene is TRBJ2-7, the V gene TRBV29-1; 7 bases align to TRBD2. The CDR3 has 13 amino acids. Germline V gives CDR1 SQVTM, CDR2 ANQGSEA. V shed 6 bases and J 0 bases; nucleotides not matched to a gene: 5. The CDR3 region has the DNA TGCAGCGTAGTAGCGGGTAACTCCTACGAGCAGTACTTC. Amino acids: CSVVAGNSYEQYF.

The rearrangement joins TRBV7-2 to TRBJ1-3; D might be TRBD1 (5 bases). With 2 bases removed from V and 0 bases from J, the gap between germline ends came to 8 bases. This CDR3 spans 15 amino acids. In germline, CDR1 is SGHTA, CDR2 FQGNSA. CDR3: CASSLTGTSGNTIYF. The CDR3 nucleotides are TGTGCCAGCAGCTTAACAGGAACCTCTGGAAACACCATATATTTT.

V gene TRBV28 combines with J gene TRBJ2-7, with 10 positions matching TRBD2. The CDR3 extends over 15 amino acids. With 5 bases clipped from V and 3 bases from J, the junction kept 7 bases outside the gene matches. Looked up from germline, CDR1 is MDHEN and CDR2 is SYDVKM. CDR3 protein: CASSTTGLADYEQYF. The CDR3 DNA sequence: TGTGCCAGCAGTACCACAGGACTAGCGGACTACGAGCAGTACTTC. Together with reference TRBV28 and TRBJ2-7, the CDR3 gives the full variable domain: DVKVTQSSRYLVKRTGEKVFLECVQDMDHENMFWYRQDPGLGLRLIYFSYDVKMKEKGDIPEGYSVSREKKERFSLILESASTNQTSMYLCASSTTGLADYEQYFGPGTRLTVT.

The J gene is TRBJ1-2, the V gene TRBV28; 7 bases match TRBD1. This CDR3 comprises 14 residues. J lost 4 bases, V lost 5 bases, and 7 bases had no gene match. Germline V CDR1 and CDR2: MDHEN, SYDVKM. CDR3: CASSPPGTAYGYTF. For the CDR3, the DNA is TGTGCCAGCAGTCCCCCCGGGACAGCCTATGGCTACACCTTC.

The V and J genes are TRBV9 and TRBJ1-1; TRBD1 aligns across 10 bases. CDR1 and CDR2 (germline): SGDLS, YYNGEE. The CDR3 totals 14 residues. V lost 3 bases and J lost 5; bases outside the gene matches: 4. The CDR3 here is CASSAWDRGTEAFF. The CDR3 coding sequence is TGTGCCAGCAGCGCCTGGGACAGGGGAACTGAAGCTTTCTTT.

The chain combines TRBV6-5 with TRBJ2-5; 8 positions agree with TRBD1. Germline CDR1 reads MNHEY; CDR2 reads SVGAGI. Trimming cost V 6 bases and J 1 base; bases outside gene matches: 4. The CDR3 contains 14 residues. CDR3 sequence reads: CASSYGQGQETQYF. The CDR3 DNA is TGTGCCAGCAGCTATGGACAGGGCCAAGAGACCCAGTACTTC.

J is TRBJ2-1 and V is TRBV19; D may be TRBD1 (5 bases). Looked up from germline, CDR1 is LNHDA and CDR2 is SQIVND (reference sequence). This CDR3 is 16 amino acids long. V lost 3 bases and J lost 4, with 16 bases in between. DNA for the CDR3: TGTGCCAGTAGTATCCTCCCACAGGTGGTATACAATGAGCAGTTCTTC. Amino acids: CASSILPQVVYNEQFF.

The chain links TRBV18 to TRBJ1-5; D might be TRBD1 (6 bases). Deletions cut 3 bases from V and 10 bases from J, with 16 bases between. Looked up from germline, CDR1 is KGHSH and CDR2 is LQKENI. The CDR3 is 14 amino acids. The DNA for the CDR3 is TGTGCCAGCTCACCTCGCAGGGGTCAATACCCCCAGCATTTT. Its translation is CASSPRRGQYPQHF.

The V call is TRBV5-1, the J call TRBJ2-7; 9 nucleotides align to TRBD2. Germline CDR1 reads SGHRS; CDR2 reads YFSETQ. The CDR3 loop spans 13 amino acids. Unmatched junction bases numbered 4, after V lost 2 bases and J lost 7 bases. The CDR3 nucleotides read TGCGCCAGCAGCTTAGCGGGAGGCAGGGAGCAGTACTTC. It yields the protein CASSLAGGREQYF.

V gene TRBV29-1 combines with J gene TRBJ1-2, with 9 bases lining up with TRBD1. The CDR3 is 15 residues long. After removal of 5 bases from V and 0 bases from J, the junction contained 7 bases not matched to a gene. Per germline, CDR1 SQVTM and CDR2 ANQGSEA. The CDR3 bases are TGCAGCGTTTGGGACAGGGATGGCCCTAACTATGGCTACACCTTC. It codes for CSVWDRDGPNYGYTF. Combining the CDR3 with reference TRBV29-1 and TRBJ1-2 gives the whole variable domain SAVISQKPSRDICQRGTSLTIQCQVDSQVTMMFWYRQQPGQSLTLIATANQGSEATYESGFVIDKFPISRPNLTFSTLTVSNMSPEDSSIYLCSVWDRDGPNYGYTFGSGTRLTVV.